This entry is about one TCR beta chain. Its antigen remains unknown. Additional DNA sequences in this sample encode the identical CDR3. This entry is derived from a study of shared clonotypes between healthy human individuals. Overall study findings and caveats: Naive subsets, compared against memory subsets, generally had larger estimated richness values. Non-shared clonotypes had lower generation probabilities than clonotypes shared by all four sorted-subset donors. Large depth notwithstanding, sorted-subset sequencing proved incomplete by rarefaction.

The CDR3 is 15 amino acids. Germline CDR1 is MNHEY and CDR2 is SMNVEV (reference sequence). The ends lost 6 bases at V and 1 base at J; junction bases unmatched: 7. The deep-level immunoSEQ assay was used. Measured with immunoSEQ multiplex PCR; TCRdb has only the in-frame clones, and not every one. The data hold 950,000 to 1,300,000 clones, with approximately 72% observed a single time. The chain combines TRBV27 with TRBJ2-7; 9 nucleotides align to TRBD1. This TCR was sampled from a man aged 18 to 35 in good health. Sequenced sample: memory CD4+ T cells sorted from blood. Subset here: CD45RA-negative fraction. This CDR3 is CASSLGQGRSYEQYF. The CDR3 DNA reads TGTGCCAGCAGCCTGGGACAGGGACGTTCCTACGAGCAGTACTTC.